This T cell receptor (beta chain) was identified during a study of blood T cell repertoires in COVID-19 (dated by TCRdb to the early 2020s). Background for the entire study: Samples from collaborators originated in the United States, Italy and Spain and spanned both the acute and convalescent phases of COVID-19. The material from the prospective study consisted of cDNA or gDNA derived from T cells, B-cell-depleted T cells, or PBMCs. Subjects who had been exposed to COVID-19, were actively infected with it, or had recovered from it provided the deeply sampled blood TCRbeta repertoires that made up the dataset. The repertoires were made available in a free public database intended to serve as a resource for research on the immune response to SARS-CoV-2. The samples were drawn from the first 160 participants of the ongoing ImmuneRACE study and from about 1,200 subjects provided by 6 global collaborators. Sample metadata almost always included a de-identified subject ID, COVID-19 status, age in years and sex. Where HLA class I and class II types were available, the types were taken from metadata supplied by the sample provider, not from assay-based typing.

Enrolling through a virtual design, the prospective study's participants ranged in age from roughly 18 to 90 years and lived across 20 to 30 United States geographic areas. To assign participants to cohorts, the prospective study relied on clinical history that participants themselves reported in a screening survey and a study questionnaire. For ImmuneRACE Cohort 3, a participant was defined as recovered based on two consecutive negative NP/OP PCR tests, clearance by a healthcare professional, or resolution of symptoms. Mobile phlebotomists in the prospective study collected whole blood, serum and a nasopharyngeal or oropharyngeal swab from every participant. Additional blood draws and questionnaires over an approximately two-month period could optionally be provided by prospective study participants. Before DNA extraction, prospective study blood samples were shipped either frozen or at room temperature.

Turning to this clone: It lacks a known antigen. Base qualities are not at hand, and no much larger clone is one base apart.

Trimming removed 0 bases from V and 2 bases from J, leaving 12 bases between the germline ends. CDR3 length: 16 amino acids, cysteine to phenylalanine. Only the CDR3 DNA is retained, 48 bases long and in frame from the first base. Based on the germline V gene, the CDR1 and CDR2 sequences are LGHNA and YNFKEQ. The immunoSEQ Assay, a bias-controlled multiplex PCR, was used to amplify TCRbeta CDR3 regions from genomic DNA. On the authors' methods: The number of nucleated cells in each sample was estimated by amplification of reference gene primers within the assay. Sequence reads were collapsed and filtered to measure the absolute abundance of every unique TCRbeta CDR3 rearrangement. For each sample, productive Simpson clonality was calculated as the square root of Simpson's diversity index across productive rearrangements. TCRdb holds this immuneACCESS table with in-frame rearrangements only. Some clones are missing; in checked studies, unresolved V genes explain under half, and the rest has no known cause. V, J and clone size reflect that table, while D and trimming were determined from the DNA. The sample contains some 270,000 clones, approximately 91% of them found a single time. The top ten clonotypes cover about 1.8% of the sample.

The study at large found these results: How much clinical and demographic metadata was included differed by source and by participant, and the metadata was provided uncurated.

Here the chain combines TRBV4-2 and TRBJ2-3; perhaps TRBD2 is the D gene, with 5 bases matching. Material for sequencing was PBMCs or T cells enriched from blood (not recorded which). The receptor was isolated from a woman aged 40 to 49 who had recovered from COVID-19. The CDR3 here reads CASSQEPGVSTDTQYF. In nucleotide form, the sequence is TGTGCCAGCAGCCAAGAGCCCGGGGTTTCCACAGATACGCAGTATTTT.